Shown below are 18 T cell receptor beta chains from a single sample sequenced in a study of identical twins. MiXCR, applied by TCRdb to the 5' RACE reads, yields one record per CDR3 protein. The data contain 200,000 to 250,000 distinct CDR3 sequences, about 10% of them singletons. The sequenced material came from memory T cells sorted from blood. The receptor source for this set is a man in his forties or fifties in good health.

In this sample, this clonotype turned up many times. This chain joins TRBV20-1 and TRBJ2-1; D is possibly TRBD1 (6 bases). V was trimmed by 1 base and J by 6 bases, leaving 13 bases between them. This CDR3 spans 14 amino acids. The V gene's germline CDR1 is DFQATT and CDR2 SNEGSKA (reference sequence). The CDR3 DNA follows: TGCAGTGCTAGAGTACAGGGCCCCCGCAATGAGCAGTTCTTC. Residues: CSARVQGPRNEQFF.

This clonotype was recorded a few times. V usage is TRBV20-1 and J usage is TRBJ2-5; D is unclear. Germline-derived CDR1 and CDR2 are DFQATT and SNEGSKA (reference sequence). The CDR3 has 14 residues. Deletions cut 0 bases from V and 5 bases from J, with 13 bases between. The CDR3 spells CSARDAVNRETQYF. In DNA, the CDR3 is TGCAGTGCTAGAGATGCGGTGAACCGGGAGACCCAGTACTTC.

Only a few counts were recorded for this clonotype. The chain carries TRBV7-9 and TRBJ2-1, with TRBD2 matching over 8 bases. Germline lookup yields CDR1 SEHNR and CDR2 FQNEAQ (reference sequence). V lost 3 bases to trimming and J lost 6 bases; unmatched junction nucleotides: 7. This CDR3 has 15 residues. Here the CDR3 reads CASSFLSGSGNEQFF. The CDR3 DNA follows: TGTGCCAGCAGCTTTCTCAGCGGGAGTGGCAATGAGCAGTTCTTC.

The sample holds many counts of this clonotype. Sequence at one end of the junction differs from germline and may be a read error. The chain couples TRBV3-1 to TRBJ2-7; 7 nucleotides line up with TRBD1. In germline, CDR1 is LGHDT, CDR2 YNNKEL (reference sequence). The CDR3 contains 13 residues. The CDR3 DNA is TGTGCCAGCAGCCAACGAATAGGGGGCGACTGGAATTTC. Its translation is CASSQRIGGDWNF.

This chain links TRBV7-9 with TRBJ2-1, with 14 bases fitting TRBD2. Trimming took 1 base from V and 9 from J; bases not matched to a gene: 2. The CDR3 consists of 15 residues. Germline CDR1 is SEHNR and CDR2 is FQNEAQ (reference sequence). CDR3 in amino acids: CASSLEGLAGVEQFF. DNA for the CDR3: TGTGCCAGCAGCTTAGAGGGACTAGCGGGAGTTGAGCAGTTCTTC.

This rearrangement joins TRBV28 to TRBJ1-1; D unresolved. The V end was cut by 2 bases, the J end by 4 bases, with 14 bases between. Germline CDR1 reads MDHEN; CDR2 reads SYDVKM. This CDR3 region has 15 residues. The DNA for the CDR3 is TGTGCCAGCAGTTTACGTGGATGGGTTAGCACTGAAGCTTTCTTT. This gives the protein CASSLRGWVSTEAFF.

The table lists this clonotype with many counts. The gene calls are TRBV5-1 and TRBJ2-5; no clear D gene. Between the trimmed V and J ends, which lost 0 bases and 1 base, there was a span of 13 bases. The CDR3 spans 16 residues. Germline V gene sequence: CDR1 SGHRS, CDR2 YFSETQ. The CDR3: CASSLDLARPQETQYF. DNA for the CDR3: TGCGCCAGCAGCTTGGATCTGGCCAGGCCCCAAGAGACCCAGTACTTC.

This clonotype was found many times. The rearrangement links TRBV6-2 or TRBV6-3 to TRBJ1-2; D gene ambiguous. V was cut by 5 bases and J by 2 bases, with 3 bases left in between. Germline CDR1 and CDR2: MNHEY and SVGEGT. The CDR3 totals 11 residues. CDR3 residues: CASSRNYGYTF. CDR3 sequence (DNA): TGTGCCAGCAGTCGAAACTATGGCTACACCTTC.

This clonotype occurred many times. The CDR3 spells CATSRDRGTGDGYTF. The CDR3 DNA reads TGTGCCACCAGCAGAGATCGGGGGACAGGGGACGGCTACACCTTC. The V call is TRBV15, the J call TRBJ1-2; 10 nucleotides align to TRBD1. CDR3 size: 15 residues. Trimming took 0 bases from V and 8 from J; bases not matched to a gene: 6. The germline CDR1 and CDR2 sequences are LNHNV and YYDKDF (reference sequence).

The CDR3 nucleotides are TGTGCCAGCAGCGTAAAGCAGGGAAGGGAGACCCAGTACTTC. As protein: CASSVKQGRETQYF. The J gene is TRBJ2-5, the V gene TRBV7-2; weak D call: TRBD1 (5 bases). Germline CDR1 reads SGHTA; CDR2 reads FQGNSA. The CDR3 runs 14 residues. Between the trimmed V and J ends, which lost 5 bases and 5 bases, there was a span of 15 bases.

The chain recombines TRBV10-3 with TRBJ2-1; perhaps TRBD2 as D (5 bases). V lost 6 bases and J lost 8, with 20 bases in between. Germline loops: CDR1 ENHRY, CDR2 SYGVKD. The CDR3 extends over 15 amino acids. The CDR3 DNA reads as TGTGCCATCAGCGACGGTCGGGGTTTGGGAGATGAGCAGTTCTTC. Translated: CAISDGRGLGDEQFF.

There are a few counts of this clonotype. V is TRBV5-1 and J is TRBJ1-2, with D perhaps matching TRBD1 (5 bases). Trimming stripped 0 bases from V and 7 bases from J, with 10 bases between. The CDR3 has 13 amino acids. Per the germline V gene, CDR1 is SGHRS and CDR2 is YFSETQ. CDR3 region: CASSLGRGSGYTF. CDR3 coding DNA: TGCGCCAGCAGCTTGGGTAGGGGAAGTGGCTACACCTTC.

In its sample, this clonotype was seen many times. The chain recombines TRBV18 with TRBJ2-7; 9 nucleotides match TRBD1. Germline assignment: CDR1 KGHSH and CDR2 LQKENI. The CDR3 contains 15 residues. Losses at the gene ends were 2 bases for V and 4 bases for J; bases not matched to a gene: 6. CDR3 DNA: TGTGCCAGCTCACCAAACCCGGGACAGGGTTACGAGCAGTACTTC. Amino acids: CASSPNPGQGYEQYF.

A few counts support this clonotype. This rearrangement joins TRBV7-6 to TRBJ2-5; 9 bases agree with TRBD2. This CDR3 has 14 amino acids. J gave up 4 bases and V 0 bases, and 0 bases lay outside the gene matches. Germline values: CDR1 SGHVS, CDR2 FNYEAQ. This chain's CDR3 is CASSLATSGETQYF. CDR3 nucleotides: TGTGCCAGCAGCTTAGCGACTAGCGGAGAGACCCAGTACTTC.

This clonotype occurred a few times. The rearrangement joins TRBV18 to TRBJ1-5; 8 positions agree with TRBD1. Germline values: CDR1 KGHSH, CDR2 LQKENI. The V gene end was trimmed by 3 bases and the J gene end by 5 bases; junction bases not matched to a gene: 9. The CDR3 spans 16 residues. This chain's CDR3 is CASSPGQGSRDQPQHF. The CDR3 DNA reads as TGTGCCAGCTCACCCGGACAGGGTAGCCGGGATCAGCCCCAGCATTTT.

This clonotype was detected a few times. The chain combines TRBV9 with TRBJ2-5; possible D gene TRBD1, 6 bases. V shed 3 bases and J shed 1 base, with 16 bases lying between them. Per the germline V gene, CDR1 is SGDLS and CDR2 is YYNGEE. The CDR3 totals 16 residues. The CDR3 here is CASSGSDRSSQETQYF. The CDR3 DNA is TGTGCCAGCAGCGGTTCAGACAGGAGCAGCCAAGAGACCCAGTACTTC.

In its sample, this clonotype was seen many times. The chain recombines TRBV12-3 or TRBV12-4 with TRBJ2-2; a weak D match, TRBD2 (8 bases). CDR3 length equals 18 residues. The V gene lost 3 bases and the J gene lost 0 bases, with 17 bases spanning the gap. CDR3 coding DNA: TGTGCCAGCAGTTTTGGGACAGCGGGGGTCACGAACACCGGGGAGCTGTTTTTT. It encodes CASSFGTAGVTNTGELFF.

There are many counts of this clonotype. V usage is TRBV10-3 and J usage is TRBJ2-2; 9 nucleotides line up with TRBD2. Germline V CDR1 and CDR2: ENHRY, SYGVKD. This CDR3 has 14 amino acids. The V gene end was trimmed by 10 bases and the J gene end by 0 bases; junction bases not matched to a gene: 3. CDR3 bases: TGTGCCACTAGCGGGGAGACGAACACCGGGGAGCTGTTTTTT. This gives the protein CATSGETNTGELFF.